The sequence of this T cell receptor (beta chain) was determined in a study of beta chain features in type 1 diabetes. Study-wide context: All samples yielded 107,917,701 examined sorted cells. Notes on the study in general: Within each of all four CD4+ subsets, Type 1 diabetes patients had TCRB CDR3s that were moderately but significantly shorter.

Every donor had blood drawn once into heparin, roughly 110 mL on average. Since all of the isolated RNA was reverse transcribed, expressed TCRB transcripts were what got sequenced. Around 3.7 million reads was the average for naive, central memory and regulatory T cell samples. The protocol was immunoSEQ multiplex PCR, while the TCRdb copy is restricted to in-frame clones and leaves out a portion. Of 120,000 or so clones in the sample, around 15% are singletons; the top ten hold around 2.5%. Per germline, CDR1 GTSNPN and CDR2 SVGIG (reference sequence). This CDR3 is 14 amino acids long. The V gene lost 1 base and the J gene lost 5 bases, with 14 bases spanning the gap. For this clone: Its antigen is still unknown.

The TCR originated in a man aged 18 to 35 with type 1 diabetes. The sample taken for sequencing was central memory CD4+ T cells from blood. The gene calls are TRBV30 and TRBJ1-2, with D unclear. The CDR3 coding sequence is TGTGCCTGGAGTGGAAAGGGAATGGAGTATGGCTACACCTTC. Translated: CAWSGKGMEYGYTF.